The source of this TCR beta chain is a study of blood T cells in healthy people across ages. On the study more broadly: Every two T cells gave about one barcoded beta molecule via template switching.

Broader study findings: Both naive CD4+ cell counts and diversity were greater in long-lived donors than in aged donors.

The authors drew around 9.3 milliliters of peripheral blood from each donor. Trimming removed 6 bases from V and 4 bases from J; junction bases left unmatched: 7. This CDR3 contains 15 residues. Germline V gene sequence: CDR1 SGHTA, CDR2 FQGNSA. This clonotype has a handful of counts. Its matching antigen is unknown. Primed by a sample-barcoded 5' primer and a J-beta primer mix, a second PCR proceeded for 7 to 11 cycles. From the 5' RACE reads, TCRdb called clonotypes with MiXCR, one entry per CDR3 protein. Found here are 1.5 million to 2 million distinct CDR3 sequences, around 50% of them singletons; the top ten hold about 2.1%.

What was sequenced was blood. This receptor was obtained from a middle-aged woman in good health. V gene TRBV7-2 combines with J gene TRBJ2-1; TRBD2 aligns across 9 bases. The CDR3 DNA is TGTGCCAGCAGGTTTAGCGGGGGCACATACAATGAGCAGTTCTTC. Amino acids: CASRFSGGTYNEQFF.